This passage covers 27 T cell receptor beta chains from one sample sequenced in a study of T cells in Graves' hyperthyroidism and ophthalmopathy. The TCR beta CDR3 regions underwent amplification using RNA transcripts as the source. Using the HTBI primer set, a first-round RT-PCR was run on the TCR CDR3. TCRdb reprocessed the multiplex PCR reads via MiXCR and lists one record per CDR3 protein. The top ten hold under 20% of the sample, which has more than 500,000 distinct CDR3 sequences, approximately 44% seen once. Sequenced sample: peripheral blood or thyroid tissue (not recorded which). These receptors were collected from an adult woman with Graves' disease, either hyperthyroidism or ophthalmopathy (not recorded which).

CDR3 protein: CARPRGQQETQYF. As DNA, the CDR3 is TGTGCCAGGCCCCGGGGACAACAAGAGACCCAGTACTTC. The genes are TRBV13 and TRBJ2-5; tentative D call: TRBD1 (6 bases). Per germline, CDR1 PRHDT and CDR2 FYEKMQ (reference sequence). Trimming stripped 9 bases from V and 2 bases from J, with 13 bases between. CDR3 length: 13 amino acids.

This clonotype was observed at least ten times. CDR3 in DNA: TGTGCCAGCAGCAAACTAGCGTCAAGCTCCTACGAGCAGTACTTC. Its protein product is CASSKLASSSYEQYF. V gene TRBV7-9 combines with J gene TRBJ2-7; TRBD2 aligns across 7 bases. This CDR3 is 15 amino acids long. Germline V gene sequence: CDR1 SEHNR, CDR2 FQNEAQ (reference sequence). The ends lost 5 bases at V and 0 bases at J; junction bases unmatched: 7.

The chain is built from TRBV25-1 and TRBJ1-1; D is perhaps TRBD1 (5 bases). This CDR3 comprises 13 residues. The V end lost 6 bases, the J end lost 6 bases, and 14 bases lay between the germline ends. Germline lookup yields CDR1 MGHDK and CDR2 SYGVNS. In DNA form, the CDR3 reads TGTGCCAGCAGAGATCCGGCAGGGTCTGAAGCTTTCTTT. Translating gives CASRDPAGSEAFF.

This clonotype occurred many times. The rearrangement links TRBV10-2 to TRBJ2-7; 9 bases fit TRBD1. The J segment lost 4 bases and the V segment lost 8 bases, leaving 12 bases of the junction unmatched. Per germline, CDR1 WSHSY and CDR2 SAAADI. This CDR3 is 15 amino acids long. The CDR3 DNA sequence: TGCGCCAGCCGGGACAGGGCCGGGGCCTCTTACGAGCAGTACTTC. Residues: CASRDRAGASYEQYF.

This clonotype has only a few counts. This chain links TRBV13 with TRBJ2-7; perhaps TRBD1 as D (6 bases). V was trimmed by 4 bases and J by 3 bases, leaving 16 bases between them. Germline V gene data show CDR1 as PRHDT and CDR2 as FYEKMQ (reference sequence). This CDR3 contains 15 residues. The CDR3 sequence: CASSSRDRFLYEQYF. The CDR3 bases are TGTGCCAGCAGCTCCCGCGACAGGTTTCTCTACGAGCAGTACTTC.

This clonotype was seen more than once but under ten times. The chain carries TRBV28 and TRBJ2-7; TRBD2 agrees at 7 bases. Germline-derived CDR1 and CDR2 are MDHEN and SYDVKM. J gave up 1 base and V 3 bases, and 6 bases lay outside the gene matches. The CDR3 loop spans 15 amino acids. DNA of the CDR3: TGTGCCAGCAGTTTCCACGGGGGGATTTCCTACGAGCAGTACTTC. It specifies CASSFHGGISYEQYF.

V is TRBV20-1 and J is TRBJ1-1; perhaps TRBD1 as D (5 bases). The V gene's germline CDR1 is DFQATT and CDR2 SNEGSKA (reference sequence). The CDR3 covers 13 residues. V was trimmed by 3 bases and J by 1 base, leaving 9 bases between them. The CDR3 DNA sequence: TGCAGTGCTAGTCGTCAGGGGAACACTGAAGCTTTCTTT. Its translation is CSASRQGNTEAFF.

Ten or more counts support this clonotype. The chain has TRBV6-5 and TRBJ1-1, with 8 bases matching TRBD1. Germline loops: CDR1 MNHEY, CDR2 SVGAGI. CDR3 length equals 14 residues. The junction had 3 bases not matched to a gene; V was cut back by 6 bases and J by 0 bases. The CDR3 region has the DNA TGTGCCAGCAGACGGACAGGGATGAACACTGAAGCTTTCTTT. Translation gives CASRRTGMNTEAFF.

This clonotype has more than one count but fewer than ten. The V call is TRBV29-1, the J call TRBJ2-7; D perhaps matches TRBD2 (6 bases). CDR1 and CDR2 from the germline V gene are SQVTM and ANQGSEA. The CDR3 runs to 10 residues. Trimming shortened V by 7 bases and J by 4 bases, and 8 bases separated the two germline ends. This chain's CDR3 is CSGRAYEQYF. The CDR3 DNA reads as TGCAGCGGGAGGGCGTACGAGCAGTACTTC.

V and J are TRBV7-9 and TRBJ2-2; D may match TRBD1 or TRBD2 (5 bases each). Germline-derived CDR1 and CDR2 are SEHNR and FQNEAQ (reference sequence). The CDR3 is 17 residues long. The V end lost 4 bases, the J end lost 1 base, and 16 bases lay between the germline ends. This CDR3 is CASSSWDRAGNTGELFF. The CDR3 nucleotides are TGTGCCAGCAGCTCGTGGGACCGGGCGGGGAACACCGGGGAGCTGTTTTTT.

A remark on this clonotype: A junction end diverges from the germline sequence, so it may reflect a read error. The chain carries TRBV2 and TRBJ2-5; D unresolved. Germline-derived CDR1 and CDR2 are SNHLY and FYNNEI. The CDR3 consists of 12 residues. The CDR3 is CASRFSQKTQYF. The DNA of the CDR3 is TGTGCCAGCAGATTTAGCCAAAAGACCCAGTACTTC.

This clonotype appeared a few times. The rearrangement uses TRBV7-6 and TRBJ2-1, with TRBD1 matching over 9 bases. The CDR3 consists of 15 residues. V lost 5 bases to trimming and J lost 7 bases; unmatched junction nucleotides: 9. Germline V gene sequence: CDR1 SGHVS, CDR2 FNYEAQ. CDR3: CASSPTGGMVNEQFF. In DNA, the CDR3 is TGTGCCAGCAGCCCCACAGGGGGCATGGTGAATGAGCAGTTCTTC.

This CDR3 is CSVELRRGYEQYF. DNA of the CDR3: TGCAGCGTTGAATTGCGGAGGGGGTACGAGCAGTACTTC. The chain uses TRBV29-1 and TRBJ2-7, with D possibly being TRBD1 or TRBD2 (6 bases each). This CDR3 region has 13 residues. The germline CDR1 and CDR2 sequences are SQVTM and ANQGSEA. The V gene lost 2 bases and the J gene lost 4 bases, with 12 bases spanning the gap.

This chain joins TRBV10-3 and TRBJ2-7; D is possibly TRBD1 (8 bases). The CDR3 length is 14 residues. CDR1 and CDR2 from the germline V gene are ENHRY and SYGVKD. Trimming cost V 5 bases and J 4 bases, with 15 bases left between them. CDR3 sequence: CAISSGQGGYEQYF. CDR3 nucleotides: TGTGCCATCAGTTCCGGACAGGGAGGGTACGAGCAGTACTTC.

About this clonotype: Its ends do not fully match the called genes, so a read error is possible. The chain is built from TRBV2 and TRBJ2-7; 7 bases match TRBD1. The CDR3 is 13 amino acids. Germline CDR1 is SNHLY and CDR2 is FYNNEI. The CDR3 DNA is TGTGCCTGCAGTGCCCCCAACAGGGGAGAGCAGTACTTC. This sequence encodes CACSAPNRGEQYF.

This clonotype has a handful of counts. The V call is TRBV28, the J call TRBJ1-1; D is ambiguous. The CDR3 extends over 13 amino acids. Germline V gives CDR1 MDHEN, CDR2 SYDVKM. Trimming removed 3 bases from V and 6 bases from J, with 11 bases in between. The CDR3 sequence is CASSFLIAAEAFF. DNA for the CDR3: TGTGCCAGCAGTTTCTTAATTGCGGCTGAAGCTTTCTTT.

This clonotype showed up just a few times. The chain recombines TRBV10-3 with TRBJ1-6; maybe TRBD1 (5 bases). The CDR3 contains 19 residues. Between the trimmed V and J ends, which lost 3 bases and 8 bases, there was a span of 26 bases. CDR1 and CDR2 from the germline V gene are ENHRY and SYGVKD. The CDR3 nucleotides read TGTGCCATCAGTGACCCAACCGGGACTAGCGGGAGACTTGATTCACCCCTCCACTTT. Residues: CAISDPTGTSGRLDSPLHF.

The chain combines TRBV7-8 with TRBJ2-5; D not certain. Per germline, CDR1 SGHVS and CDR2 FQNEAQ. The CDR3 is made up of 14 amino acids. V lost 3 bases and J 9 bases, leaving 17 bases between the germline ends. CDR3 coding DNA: TGTGCCAGCAGCTTCGGTAGATTCGCTCAGCCCCAGTACTTC. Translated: CASSFGRFAQPQYF.

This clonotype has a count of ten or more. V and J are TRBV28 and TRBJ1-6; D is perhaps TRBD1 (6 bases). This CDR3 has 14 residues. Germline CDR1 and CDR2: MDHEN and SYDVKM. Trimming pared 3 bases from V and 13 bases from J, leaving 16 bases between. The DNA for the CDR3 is TGTGCCAGCAGTTTGTTACAGGGCGAGGTTCCCCTCCACTTT. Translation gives CASSLLQGEVPLHF. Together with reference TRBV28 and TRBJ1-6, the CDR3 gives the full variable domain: DVKVTQSSRYLVKRTGEKVFLECVQDMDHENMFWYRQDPGLGLRLIYFSYDVKMKEKGDIPEGYSVSREKKERFSLILESASTNQTSMYLCASSLLQGEVPLHFGNGTRLTVT.

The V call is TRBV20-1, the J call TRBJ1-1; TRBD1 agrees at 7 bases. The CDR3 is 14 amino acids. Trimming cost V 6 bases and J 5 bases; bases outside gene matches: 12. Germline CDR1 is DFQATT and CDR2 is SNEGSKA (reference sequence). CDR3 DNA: TGCAGTGCCCGGGACAGAGCTGGGGGAACTGAAGCTTTCTTT. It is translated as CSARDRAGGTEAFF.

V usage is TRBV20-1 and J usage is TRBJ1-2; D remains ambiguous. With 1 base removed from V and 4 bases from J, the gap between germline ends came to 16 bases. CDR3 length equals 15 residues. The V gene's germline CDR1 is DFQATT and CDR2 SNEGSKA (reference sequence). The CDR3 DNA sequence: TGCAGTGCTAGAGTCCAGAACAGTGAATCCTATGGCTACACCTTC. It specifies CSARVQNSESYGYTF.

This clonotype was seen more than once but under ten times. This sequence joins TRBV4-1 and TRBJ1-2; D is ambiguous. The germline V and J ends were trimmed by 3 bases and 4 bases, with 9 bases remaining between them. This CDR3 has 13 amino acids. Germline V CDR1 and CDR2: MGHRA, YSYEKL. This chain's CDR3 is CASSQGFGYGYTF. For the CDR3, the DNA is TGCGCCAGCAGCCAGGGGTTCGGCTATGGCTACACCTTC.

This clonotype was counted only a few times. The CDR3 spells CASSPTLGLPIYSGNTIYF. As DNA, the CDR3 is TGCGCCAGCAGCCCCACCTTGGGCCTACCTATTTACTCTGGAAACACCATATATTTT. J is TRBJ1-3 and V is TRBV4-1; D unclear. The germline V gene encodes CDR1 MGHRA and CDR2 YSYEKL. The CDR3 spans 19 residues. V was trimmed by 4 bases and J by 0 bases, leaving 22 bases between them.

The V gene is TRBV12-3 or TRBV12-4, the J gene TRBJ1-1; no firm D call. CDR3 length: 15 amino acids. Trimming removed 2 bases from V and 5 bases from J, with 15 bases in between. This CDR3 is CASSLPRLEATEAFF. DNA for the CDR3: TGTGCCAGCAGTTTACCCCGTTTAGAGGCGACTGAAGCTTTCTTT.

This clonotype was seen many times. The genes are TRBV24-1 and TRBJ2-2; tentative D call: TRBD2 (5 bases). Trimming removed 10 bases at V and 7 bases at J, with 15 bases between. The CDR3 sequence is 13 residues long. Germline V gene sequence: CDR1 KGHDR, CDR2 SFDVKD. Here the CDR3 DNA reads TGTGCCACACAGCTTTGGGAGCACGGGGAGCTGTTTTTT. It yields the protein CATQLWEHGELFF.

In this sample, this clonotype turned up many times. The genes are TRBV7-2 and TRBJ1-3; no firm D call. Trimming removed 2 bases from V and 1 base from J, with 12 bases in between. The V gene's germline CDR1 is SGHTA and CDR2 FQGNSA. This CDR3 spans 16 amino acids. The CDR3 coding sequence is TGTGCCAGCAGCTTACAGGTGGCTAGGTCTGGAAACACCATATATTTT. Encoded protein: CASSLQVARSGNTIYF.

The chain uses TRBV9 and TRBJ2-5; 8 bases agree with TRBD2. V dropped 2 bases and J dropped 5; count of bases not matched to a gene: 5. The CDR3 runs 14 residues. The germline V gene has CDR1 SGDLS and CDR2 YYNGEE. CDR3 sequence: CASSVAGLGETQYF. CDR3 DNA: TGTGCCAGCAGCGTTGCGGGACTAGGGGAGACCCAGTACTTC.